A selection of T cell receptor beta chains follows, all from one sample in a study of shared clonotypes between healthy human individuals. The data were produced by immunoSEQ multiplex PCR, yet TCRdb's version contains in-frame clones alone and is incomplete. The data hold over a million clones, with approximately 96% observed a single time. The sequencing input was naive CD4+ T cells sorted from blood. These receptors came from a man younger than 45 in good health. The conserved cysteine and the conserved F or W are not part of the CDR3 here. The D gene is left open where the match is weak. A row's size may be missing; if present it is once, few, many or a size class.

NA,TRBV11-2,TRBJ2-1,NA,ASSWNSDGGNEQF
NA,TRBV6-5,TRBJ2-6,NA,ASRSFGGANVLT
TRBD1,TRBV6-5,TRBJ2-7,NA,ASSLTGFEQY
NA,TRBV28,TRBJ1-5,NA,ASSLAGGNQPQH
NA,TRBV5-4,TRBJ2-3,NA,ASSLDPIPDTQY
TRBD1,TRBV4-1,TRBJ2-6,NA,ASRSPGQGYTAGANVLT
TRBD1,TRBV19,TRBJ2-2,NA,AVLVGTGVTGELF
NA,TRBV14,TRBJ1-5,NA,ASSDGTLQPQH
TRBD1,TRBV7-8,TRBJ2-2,NA,ASSLGTGVTGELF
TRBD1,TRBV29-1,TRBJ2-5,once,SVCTGTGAQETQY
NA,TRBV28,TRBJ1-1,NA,ASSLSGVTEAF
NA,TRBV5-1,TRBJ2-5,NA,ASSGGVARGYQETQY
NA,TRBV2,TRBJ1-2,NA,ASSDLGGTYGYT
NA,TRBV2,TRBJ1-1,NA,ASSEVRGVTEAF
NA,TRBV11-2,TRBJ1-4,NA,ASSLESQKTTNEKLF
TRBD2,TRBV7-2,TRBJ2-5,NA,ASSLGVSGRTQETQY
NA,TRBV29-1,TRBJ1-2,NA,SVSGPYGYT
NA,TRBV29-1,TRBJ2-1,NA,SVVTGGEQF
TRBD2,TRBV5-8,TRBJ2-7,NA,AVGLAGGVGQVEQY
TRBD1,TRBV7-9,TRBJ1-5,NA,ASSLGETGGQPQH
NA,TRBV10-1,TRBJ2-3,NA,ASSESVRDTQY
NA,TRBV19,TRBJ2-5,NA,ASSIRGRSETQY
NA,TRBV7-9,TRBJ2-1,NA,ASSKLAVSYNEQF
NA,TRBV5-1,TRBJ2-1,NA,ASSLANQGYNEQF
NA,TRBV11-2,TRBJ2-5,NA,ASSRQNQETQY
TRBD2,TRBV15,TRBJ2-2,NA,ATSRGRLAGGTAGELF
TRBD2,TRBV10-2,TRBJ2-1,NA,ASSVDAGRSGRSLSYNEQF
NA,TRBV2,TRBJ1-4,NA,ASGLKVGEKLF
NA,TRBV5-6,TRBJ2-1,NA,ASSLGTRANNEQF
NA,TRBV5-1,TRBJ2-7,NA,ASSFVLQGDEQY
TRBD1,TRBV5-1,TRBJ1-4,NA,ASRLTGANEKLF
NA,TRBV7-2,TRBJ2-7,once,ASKGLGFATYEQY
TRBD2,TRBV28,TRBJ2-1,NA,ASTLSGLVGFGQF
NA,TRBV9,TRBJ1-5,NA,ASSRGGYQPQH
NA,TRBV28,TRBJ1-4,NA,ASSFPTGGNEKLF
TRBD2,TRBV7-3,TRBJ2-3,NA,ASSDTSGRPGGDTQY
NA,TRBV7-9,TRBJ2-1,NA,ASSSDRRLHNNEQF
TRBD2,TRBV28,TRBJ2-3,NA,ASSLLAGADTQY
NA,TRBV5-4,TRBJ2-3,NA,ASRRERTDTQY
NA,TRBV19,TRBJ1-4,NA,ASSPGSRGTEKLF
NA,TRBV6-1,TRBJ1-5,NA,ATTGTSVNQPQH
TRBD1,TRBV7-9,TRBJ2-7,NA,ASSRTGVEQY